Presented here are 31 T cell receptor beta chains from one specimen sequenced in a study of beta chain features in type 1 diabetes. General observations from the study: Type 1 diabetes patients had moderately but significantly shorter TCRB CDR3s in all four CD4+ subsets.

Expressed TCRB transcripts were sequenced because the isolated RNA had all been reverse transcribed beforehand. Profiling relied on immunoSEQ multiplex PCR, and the TCRdb table lists in-frame clones only, not all of them. The table has under 300,000 clones, approximately 25% seen once; the top ten hold around 0.013%. Antigen specificity for these receptors is unknown. Sample: naive CD4+ T cells from blood. These receptors originate from a woman aged 25 to 39 with type 1 diabetes.

V usage is TRBV7-9 and J usage is TRBJ1-2; 11 positions match TRBD1. CDR1 SEHNR and CDR2 FQNEAQ come from the germline V gene (reference sequence). V was clipped by 2 bases and J by 6 bases; unmatched bases: 2. This CDR3 contains 14 residues. The CDR3 coding sequence is TGTGCCAGCAGCTTATTGGGACAGGGGGATGGCTACACCTTC. Its protein product is CASSLLGQGDGYTF.

This clone was seen only a few times. This chain connects TRBV14 to TRBJ2-1, with TRBD1 matching 9 bases. The junction had 0 bases not matched to a gene; V was cut back by 4 bases and J by 5 bases. The CDR3 loop spans 13 amino acids. Germline values: CDR1 SGHDN, CDR2 FVKESK. CDR3 in amino acids: CASSRDRDNEQFF. For the CDR3, the DNA is TGTGCCAGCAGCCGGGACAGGGACAATGAGCAGTTCTTC.

The chain combines TRBV7-9 with TRBJ2-1; D uncertain. From germline, CDR1 is SEHNR and CDR2 FQNEAQ (reference sequence). This CDR3 has 14 residues. The germline V and J ends were trimmed by 7 bases and 4 bases, with 14 bases remaining between them. The CDR3 bases are TGTGCCAGCATTCGCAGTACCCTTTACAATGAGCAGTTCTTC. Protein: CASIRSTLYNEQFF.

This chain links TRBV7-3 with TRBJ1-1; 7 bases match TRBD1. V lost 5 bases and J lost 0; bases outside the gene matches: 6. Germline V gene sequence: CDR1 SGHTA, CDR2 FQGTGA. This CDR3 contains 15 residues. This CDR3 is CASSPKGQMNTEAFF. The CDR3 nucleotides are TGTGCCAGCAGCCCAAAGGGACAGATGAACACTGAAGCTTTCTTT.

This clone showed up just a few times. V and J are TRBV9 and TRBJ2-3; 7 positions match TRBD1. J was trimmed by 1 base and V by 7 bases; bases with no gene match: 6. The CDR3 has 14 residues. Germline CDR1 SGDLS, CDR2 YYNGEE. CDR3 in amino acids: CASGRDSRTDTQYF. The CDR3 bases are TGTGCCAGCGGCCGGGACAGCCGCACAGATACGCAGTATTTT.

V and J are TRBV18 and TRBJ1-1, with D maybe TRBD1 (5 bases). CDR3 length: 14 residues. Trimming took off 4 bases at V and 1 base at J, with 10 bases between the two ends. Per germline, CDR1 KGHSH and CDR2 LQKENI. CDR3 nucleotides: TGTGCCAGCTCACTTCCACAGGCGAACACTGAAGCTTTCTTT. It is translated as CASSLPQANTEAFF.

The chain combines TRBV4-2 with TRBJ1-1, with D maybe TRBD1 (6 bases). The CDR3 covers 15 residues. Germline V gene lookup returns CDR1 LGHNA and CDR2 YNFKEQ. Trimming pared 0 bases from V and 4 bases from J, leaving 12 bases between. For the CDR3, the DNA is TGTGCCAGCAGCCAAGATCTGGCAGGGGTCACTGAAGCTTTCTTT. It encodes CASSQDLAGVTEAFF.

This clone has only a few counts. CDR3 DNA: TGCAGCGTTGCCAGGGCGAGGTTTTTTGGCTACACCTTC. Protein product: CSVARARFFGYTF. The chain couples TRBV29-1 to TRBJ1-2; D may be TRBD1 (5 bases). CDR3 length: 13 residues. V shed 4 bases and J shed 7 bases, with 16 bases lying between them. The germline CDR1 and CDR2 sequences are SQVTM and ANQGSEA.

The chain uses TRBV18 and TRBJ1-2; 8 bases line up with TRBD1. With V trimmed by 2 bases and J by 7 bases, 0 bases remained unmatched. This CDR3 spans 12 amino acids. Germline CDR1 is KGHSH and CDR2 is LQKENI. DNA of the CDR3: TGTGCCAGCTCACCAGACAGGGGTGGCTACACCTTC. It yields the protein CASSPDRGGYTF.

The chain employs TRBV5-1 and TRBJ2-1; 9 bases are shared with TRBD2. Germline loops: CDR1 SGHRS, CDR2 YFSETQ. Germline trimming cut 1 base from V and 9 bases from J; bases unmatched to any gene: 8. This CDR3 is built from 15 residues. As DNA, the CDR3 is TGCGCCAGCAGCTTGTCGGCTAGCGGGATGAGTGAGCAGTTCTTC. This sequence encodes CASSLSASGMSEQFF.

The chain is built from TRBV4-1 and TRBJ1-5, with a weak D call TRBD1 (5 bases). Germline V gene lookup returns CDR1 MGHRA and CDR2 YSYEKL. The CDR3 contains 16 residues. Deletions cut 5 bases from V and 0 bases from J, with 14 bases between. The CDR3 region has the DNA TGCGCCAGCAGCAAGGCCCCAGGGATTAGCAATCAGCCCCAGCATTTT. This codes for CASSKAPGISNQPQHF.

The chain employs TRBV5-1 and TRBJ2-7; 12 bases are shared with TRBD2. The CDR3 runs 15 residues. The V gene's germline CDR1 is SGHRS and CDR2 YFSETQ. V shed 3 bases and J 3 bases; nucleotides not matched to a gene: 4. CDR3 loop: CASSSGLAGIYEQYF. The CDR3 DNA is TGCGCCAGCAGCTCTGGACTAGCGGGGATCTACGAGCAGTACTTC.

This chain links TRBV6-5 with TRBJ1-1; a possible D gene is TRBD1 (6 bases). The CDR3 extends over 16 amino acids. Germline V gene lookup returns CDR1 MNHEY and CDR2 SVGAGI. V lost 3 bases to trimming and J lost 5 bases, with 19 bases between them. CDR3: CASSYTYREKGTEAFF. DNA for the CDR3: TGTGCCAGCAGTTATACATACAGGGAGAAGGGGACTGAAGCTTTCTTT.

This chain links TRBV7-3 with TRBJ2-6; D may be TRBD1 (6 bases). The CDR3 extends over 15 amino acids. Trimming pared 3 bases from V and 0 bases from J, leaving 6 bases between. In germline, CDR1 is SGHTA, CDR2 FQGTGA. The CDR3 DNA is TGTGCCAGCAGCTTGGGGGCCTCTGGGGCCAACGTCCTGACTTTC. Encoded protein: CASSLGASGANVLTF.

The V and J genes are TRBV9 and TRBJ2-6; TRBD1 aligns across 7 bases. CDR3 length: 16 residues. The germline gives CDR1 SGDLS, CDR2 YYNGEE. With 3 bases clipped from V and 0 bases from J, the junction kept 3 bases outside the gene matches. The chain's CDR3 is CASSANRGSGANVLTF. The CDR3 DNA reads as TGTGCCAGCAGCGCGAACAGGGGCTCTGGGGCCAACGTCCTGACTTTC.

This clone was detected only a few times. This chain links TRBV19 with TRBJ2-1; 14 bases agree with TRBD2. V was pared by 2 bases and J by 6 bases, with 3 bases of the junction left unmatched. Germline lookup yields CDR1 LNHDA and CDR2 SQIVND (reference sequence). This CDR3 comprises 16 residues. In DNA form, the CDR3 reads TGTGCCAGTAGTATATGGACTAGCGGGAGGTCCAATGAGCAGTTCTTC. Translating it yields CASSIWTSGRSNEQFF.

The rearrangement links TRBV5-1 to TRBJ2-7, with TRBD1 as a possible D gene (5 bases). V was pared by 2 bases and J by 2 bases, with 8 bases between. The germline CDR1 and CDR2 sequences are SGHRS and YFSETQ. The CDR3 is made up of 13 amino acids. The CDR3, as DNA: TGCGCCAGCAGCTTACAGGACCCCTACGAGCAGTACTTC. This sequence encodes CASSLQDPYEQYF.

This sequence joins TRBV29-1 and TRBJ1-2; D might be TRBD1 (5 bases). The CDR3 sequence is 11 residues long. Trimming shortened V by 4 bases and J by 7 bases, and 10 bases separated the two germline ends. The V gene's germline CDR1 is SQVTM and CDR2 ANQGSEA. CDR3 sequence (DNA): TGCAGCGTTGGGGGGGGGTCTGGCTACACCTTC. Protein: CSVGGGSGYTF.

A few counts support this clone. The V gene is TRBV28, the J gene TRBJ2-7; 9 nucleotides align to TRBD1. The CDR3 contains 15 residues. The junction had 10 bases not matched to a gene; V was cut back by 6 bases and J by 4 bases. CDR1 is MDHEN, CDR2 SYDVKM, per germline. The DNA for the CDR3 is TGTGCCAGCAGGCCCTTTGACAGGGGGGCGTACGAGCAGTACTTC. Translating it yields CASRPFDRGAYEQYF.

This clone was recorded a few times. The V call is TRBV25-1, the J call TRBJ2-1; possible D gene TRBD2, 6 bases. Trimming shortened V by 5 bases and J by 9 bases, and 20 bases separated the two germline ends. CDR3 size: 15 residues. Germline assignment: CDR1 MGHDK and CDR2 SYGVNS. CDR3 in DNA: TGTGCCAGCAGTCCAAGGGGACTGCCTGACGGTGAGCAGTTCTTC. This gives the protein CASSPRGLPDGEQFF.

This clone has more than one count but fewer than ten. The chain couples TRBV9 to TRBJ1-1; D is unresolved. The CDR3 spans 13 residues. In germline, CDR1 is SGDLS, CDR2 YYNGEE. V dropped 0 bases and J dropped 4 bases, with 7 bases sitting between them. The CDR3 DNA follows: TGTGCCAGCAGCGTAGAACGGTTCACTGAAGCTTTCTTT. Protein product: CASSVERFTEAFF.

The sample holds a few counts of this clone. This rearrangement joins TRBV7-3 to TRBJ2-7; D possibly corresponds to TRBD1 (7 bases). V was shortened by 4 bases and J by 6 bases, with 13 bases between the two germline ends. Germline CDR1 is SGHTA and CDR2 is FQGTGA. The CDR3 is 13 amino acids. CDR3: CASSYRQGGEQYF. The CDR3 bases are TGTGCCAGCAGCTACAGACAGGGAGGCGAGCAGTACTTC.

V is TRBV7-2 and J is TRBJ2-3; 9 nucleotides agree with TRBD2. The V and J ends lost 3 bases and 4 bases, in that order; junction bases with no gene match: 2. The CDR3 length is 14 residues. From germline, CDR1 is SGHTA and CDR2 FQGNSA. This CDR3 reads CASSFAGGPDTQYF. The CDR3 DNA reads TGTGCCAGCAGCTTTGCGGGAGGGCCAGATACGCAGTATTTT.

Here the CDR3 reads CASSPSEGQEQFF. CDR3 sequence (DNA): TGTGCCAGCTCACCATCCGAGGGACAGGAGCAGTTCTTC. The V and J genes are TRBV18 and TRBJ2-1, with TRBD1 matching over 7 bases. J gave up 10 bases and V 2 bases, and 5 bases lay outside the gene matches. The CDR3 has 13 residues. CDR1 is KGHSH and CDR2 is LQKENI in the germline V gene.

This CDR3 reads CATSRDRDGAGTEAFF. The CDR3 coding sequence is TGTGCCACCAGCAGAGATCGGGACGGGGCGGGGACTGAAGCTTTCTTT. The rearrangement joins TRBV15 to TRBJ1-1; TRBD1 might be the D (5 bases). This CDR3 contains 16 residues. Trimming removed 0 bases at V and 5 bases at J, with 16 bases between. The germline CDR1 and CDR2 sequences are LNHNV and YYDKDF (reference sequence).

The chain couples TRBV6-6 to TRBJ2-7; 7 bases are shared with TRBD2. Germline V lookup: CDR1 MNHNY, CDR2 SVGAGI (reference sequence). The CDR3 has 15 residues. The V gene end was trimmed by 2 bases and the J gene end by 8 bases; junction bases not matched to a gene: 12. CDR3 coding DNA: TGTGCCAGCAGTTACCCCATCACTCCACTAGCGCAGCAGTACTTC. This encodes CASSYPITPLAQQYF.

This clone was counted only a few times. The chain is built from TRBV7-9 and TRBJ1-2, with D perhaps matching TRBD1 (6 bases). Germline assignment: CDR1 SEHNR and CDR2 FQNEAQ (reference sequence). The CDR3 runs to 14 residues. V lost 5 bases and J lost 5, with 15 bases in between. The CDR3 DNA reads as TGTGCCAGCAGCAAGGAACAGGGAGGGTATGGCTACACCTTC. The encoded protein is CASSKEQGGYGYTF.

This clone was detected a few times. The rearrangement joins TRBV18 to TRBJ1-5; possibly TRBD1 for D (6 bases). Germline V gene lookup returns CDR1 KGHSH and CDR2 LQKENI. Deletions cut 1 base from V and 9 bases from J, with 13 bases between. This CDR3 is 14 amino acids long. The CDR3 sequence: CASSPLSGQSPQHF. CDR3 DNA sequence: TGTGCCAGCTCACCACTTTCAGGACAGTCGCCCCAGCATTTT.

The rearrangement uses TRBV30 and TRBJ2-7; D is possibly TRBD1 (5 bases). V was trimmed by 2 bases and J by 3 bases, leaving 14 bases between them. CDR3 length: 14 residues. CDR1 GTSNPN and CDR2 SVGIG come from the germline V gene (reference sequence). CDR3 in DNA: TGTGCCTGGAGTCCCATGGGAAGGGGCTACGAGCAGTACTTC. Amino acids: CAWSPMGRGYEQYF.

The gene calls are TRBV28 and TRBJ2-7, with D perhaps matching TRBD1 (6 bases). CDR3 length: 13 amino acids. Germline assignment: CDR1 MDHEN and CDR2 SYDVKM. V lost 5 bases to trimming and J lost 3 bases, with 11 bases between them. CDR3 bases: TGTGCCAGCAGTCTACAGGGCAACTACGAGCAGTACTTC. Amino acid sequence: CASSLQGNYEQYF.

The V gene is TRBV15, the J gene TRBJ2-5; the D gene is possibly TRBD2 (5 bases). V lost 0 bases and J lost 5, with 13 bases in between. CDR3 length equals 15 residues. Germline-derived CDR1 and CDR2 are LNHNV and YYDKDF (reference sequence). CDR3 in DNA: TGTGCCACCAGCAGAGATCCATCTAGCTCGGAGACCCAGTACTTC. As protein: CATSRDPSSSETQYF.